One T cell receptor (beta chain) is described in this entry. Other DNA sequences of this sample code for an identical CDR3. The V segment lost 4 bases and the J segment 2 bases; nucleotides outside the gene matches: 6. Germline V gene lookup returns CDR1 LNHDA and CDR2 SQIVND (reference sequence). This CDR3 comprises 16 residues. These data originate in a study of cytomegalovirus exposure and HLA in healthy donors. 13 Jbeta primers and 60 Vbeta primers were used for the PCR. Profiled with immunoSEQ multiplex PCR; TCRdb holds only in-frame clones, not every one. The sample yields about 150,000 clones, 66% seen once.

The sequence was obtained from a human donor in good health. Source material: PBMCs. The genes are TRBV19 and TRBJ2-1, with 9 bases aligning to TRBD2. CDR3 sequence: CASSTIAGVAYNEQFF. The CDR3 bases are TGTGCCAGTAGTACAATAGCGGGGGTCGCCTACAATGAGCAGTTCTTC.